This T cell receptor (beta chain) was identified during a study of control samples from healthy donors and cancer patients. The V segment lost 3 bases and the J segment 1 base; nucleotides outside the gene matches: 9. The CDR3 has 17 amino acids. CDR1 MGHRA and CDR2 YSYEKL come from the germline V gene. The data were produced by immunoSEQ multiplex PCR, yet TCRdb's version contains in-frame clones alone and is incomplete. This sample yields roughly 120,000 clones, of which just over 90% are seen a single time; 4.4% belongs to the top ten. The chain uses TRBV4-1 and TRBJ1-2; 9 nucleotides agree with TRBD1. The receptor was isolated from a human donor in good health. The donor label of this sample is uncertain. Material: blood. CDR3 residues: CASSQTTGTGSNYGYTF. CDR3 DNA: TGCGCCAGCAGCCAGACGACCGGGACAGGGAGTAACTATGGCTACACCTTC.